This is a list of T cell receptor beta chains from one sample in a study of identical twins. TCRdb re-called the 5' RACE reads with MiXCR, one entry per CDR3 protein. Here the sample spans about 890,000 distinct CDR3 sequences, around an eighth being singletons. The sample was also linked to a second study, of yellow fever vaccine responses in identical twins.

Sequencing was done on a sample of PBMCs. The receptor set was obtained from a young woman in good health. Each CDR3 is given with its conserved first and last residue. A D gene is named only where the DNA matches it firmly. Clone size is given for some rows only: seen once, a few or many times, or a class if the clone is expanded.

CDR3aa: CASTETSPHPGNEQFF
CDR3nt: TGTGCCAGCACCGAGACTAGTCCCCACCCCGGCAATGAGCAGTTCTTC
d_gene: -
j_gene: TRBJ2-1
abundance: -
v_gene: TRBV21-1

CDR3aa: CATSDVTGRGEAFF
CDR3nt: TGTGCCACCAGTGATGTGACAGGAAGAGGTGAAGCTTTCTTT
d_gene: -
j_gene: TRBJ1-1
abundance: many
v_gene: TRBV24-1

CDR3aa: CASNQGDQPQHF
CDR3nt: TGTGCCAGCAACCAGGGGGATCAGCCCCAGCATTTT
d_gene: TRBD1
j_gene: TRBJ1-5
abundance: few
v_gene: TRBV12-3/TRBV12-4

CDR3aa: CSARDGGQLRPDTQYF
CDR3nt: TGCAGTGCTAGAGATGGAGGACAGCTGCGCCCAGATACGCAGTATTTT
d_gene: -
j_gene: TRBJ2-3
abundance: -
v_gene: TRBV20-1

CDR3aa: CASSQGSAGVGNEQFF
CDR3nt: TGTGCCAGCAGCCAAGGGTCAGCGGGAGTTGGCAATGAGCAGTTCTTC
d_gene: TRBD2
j_gene: TRBJ2-1
abundance: -
v_gene: TRBV3-1

CDR3aa: CASSPTGGNIQYF
CDR3nt: TGTGCCAGCAGTCCAACAGGGGGAAACATTCAGTACTTC
d_gene: TRBD1
j_gene: TRBJ2-4
abundance: many
v_gene: TRBV12-3/TRBV12-4

CDR3aa: CASSWASGGQETQYF
CDR3nt: TGTGCCAGCAGTTGGGCTAGCGGGGGGCAAGAGACCCAGTACTTC
d_gene: TRBD2
j_gene: TRBJ2-5
abundance: few
v_gene: TRBV28

CDR3aa: CASTEGRLWSPLHF
CDR3nt: TGTGCCAGCACTGAGGGTCGCCTGTGGTCACCCCTCCACTTT
d_gene: -
j_gene: TRBJ1-6
abundance: few
v_gene: TRBV6-1

CDR3aa: CSASADVARNQPQHF
CDR3nt: TGCAGTGCTAGTGCGGATGTGGCGCGCAATCAGCCCCAGCATTTT
d_gene: -
j_gene: TRBJ1-5
abundance: few
v_gene: TRBV20-1

CDR3aa: CASSLDPQGASTEAFF
CDR3nt: TGTGCCAGCAGCTTGGACCCACAGGGGGCGAGCACTGAAGCTTTCTTT
d_gene: TRBD1
j_gene: TRBJ1-1
abundance: few
v_gene: TRBV11-2

CDR3aa: CASRPGTSMNTEAFF
CDR3nt: TGTGCCAGCAGACCCGGGACGTCTATGAACACTGAAGCTTTCTTT
d_gene: -
j_gene: TRBJ1-1
abundance: few
v_gene: TRBV6-1

CDR3aa: CSLKSGGLSTDTQYF
CDR3nt: TGCAGTCTAAAATCCGGGGGACTGAGCACAGATACGCAGTATTTT
d_gene: -
j_gene: TRBJ2-3
abundance: few
v_gene: TRBV20-1

CDR3aa: CASSPIAGAGDEQFF
CDR3nt: TGCGCCAGCAGCCCAATAGCGGGCGCGGGGGATGAGCAGTTCTTC
d_gene: TRBD2
j_gene: TRBJ2-1
abundance: -
v_gene: TRBV4-1

CDR3aa: CASSETRTVSGEQYF
CDR3nt: TGTGCCAGCAGCGAAACGCGGACAGTGAGTGGGGAGCAGTACTTC
d_gene: -
j_gene: TRBJ2-7
abundance: few
v_gene: TRBV7-6

CDR3aa: CASSESISLQVDTQYF
CDR3nt: TGCGCCAGCAGTGAGTCGATTTCCCTTCAGGTGGATACGCAGTATTTT
d_gene: -
j_gene: TRBJ2-3
abundance: few
v_gene: TRBV10-1

CDR3aa: CASSWTWNTEAFF
CDR3nt: TGTGCCAGCAGCTGGACATGGAACACTGAAGCTTTCTTT
d_gene: -
j_gene: TRBJ1-1
abundance: many
v_gene: TRBV7-2

CDR3aa: CASSLLTLDVLTF
CDR3nt: TGTGCCAGCAGCTTGCTGACCTTAGACGTCCTGACTTTC
d_gene: -
j_gene: TRBJ2-6
abundance: few
v_gene: TRBV5-6

CDR3aa: CATSRVREVNGELFF
CDR3nt: TGTGCCACCAGCAGAGTGCGGGAGGTGAACGGGGAGCTGTTTTTT
d_gene: TRBD2
j_gene: TRBJ2-2
abundance: once
v_gene: TRBV15

CDR3aa: CASSYSYSPNSPLHF
CDR3nt: TGTGCCAGCAGTTACTCCTATTCCCCTAATTCACCCCTCCACTTT
d_gene: -
j_gene: TRBJ1-6
abundance: once
v_gene: TRBV6-5

CDR3aa: CASSISGRATDTQYF
CDR3nt: TGCGCCAGCAGCATTAGCGGGAGAGCCACAGATACGCAGTATTTT
d_gene: TRBD2
j_gene: TRBJ2-3
abundance: -
v_gene: TRBV5-1

CDR3aa: CASSESASGTYNEQFF
CDR3nt: TGCGCCAGCAGTGAGTCAGCTAGCGGGACTTACAATGAGCAGTTCTTC
d_gene: TRBD2
j_gene: TRBJ2-1
abundance: -
v_gene: TRBV10-1

CDR3aa: CSAWDLGRDTQYF
CDR3nt: TGCAGTGCCTGGGATCTTGGGAGGGATACGCAGTATTTT
d_gene: -
j_gene: TRBJ2-3
abundance: -
v_gene: TRBV20-1

CDR3aa: CASSADIRTGGSPYYGYTF
CDR3nt: TGTGCCAGCAGCGCCGACATTAGGACAGGGGGTTCCCCTTACTATGGCTACACCTTC
d_gene: TRBD1
j_gene: TRBJ1-2
abundance: -
v_gene: TRBV5-6

CDR3aa: CASSEDVGDYTDTQYF
CDR3nt: TGTGCCAGCAGTGAAGATGTGGGGGACTACACAGATACGCAGTATTTT
d_gene: TRBD2
j_gene: TRBJ2-3
abundance: -
v_gene: TRBV6-1

CDR3aa: CASSNFLGASYNEQFF
CDR3nt: TGTGCCAGCAGCAATTTTCTTGGGGCATCCTACAATGAGCAGTTCTTC
d_gene: -
j_gene: TRBJ2-1
abundance: -
v_gene: TRBV21-1